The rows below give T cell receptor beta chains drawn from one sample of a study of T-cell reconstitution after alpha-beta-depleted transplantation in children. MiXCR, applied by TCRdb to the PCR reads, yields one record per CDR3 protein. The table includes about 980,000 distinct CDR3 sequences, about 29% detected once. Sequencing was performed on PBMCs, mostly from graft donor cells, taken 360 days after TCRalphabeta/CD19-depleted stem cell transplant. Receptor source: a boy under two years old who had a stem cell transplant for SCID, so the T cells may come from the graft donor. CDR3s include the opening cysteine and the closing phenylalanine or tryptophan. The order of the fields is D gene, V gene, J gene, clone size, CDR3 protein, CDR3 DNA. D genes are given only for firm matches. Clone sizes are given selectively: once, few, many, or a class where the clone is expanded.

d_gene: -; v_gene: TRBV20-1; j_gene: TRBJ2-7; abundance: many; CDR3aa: CSARSSFRPSYEQYF; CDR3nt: TGCAGTGCTAGATCATCCTTCAGGCCTTCCTACGAGCAGTACTTC
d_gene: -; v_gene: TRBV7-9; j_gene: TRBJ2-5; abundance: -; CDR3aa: CASSSAARGYQETQYF; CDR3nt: TGTGCCAGCAGCTCAGCGGCGCGGGGATACCAAGAGACCCAGTACTTC
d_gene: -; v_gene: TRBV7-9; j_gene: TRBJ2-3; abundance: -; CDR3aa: CASSSELADRIISTDTQYF; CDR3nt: TGTGCCAGCAGCTCAGAGCTAGCGGACAGGATCATTAGCACAGATACGCAGTATTTT
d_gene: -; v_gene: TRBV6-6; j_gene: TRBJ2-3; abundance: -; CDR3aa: CASSYAYTDTQYF; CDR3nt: TGTGCCAGCAGTTACGCCTACACAGATACGCAGTATTTT
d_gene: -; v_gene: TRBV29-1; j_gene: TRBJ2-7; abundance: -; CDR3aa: CSVRPGRSYEQYF; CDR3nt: TGCAGCGTGAGACCGGGACGCTCGTACGAGCAGTACTTC
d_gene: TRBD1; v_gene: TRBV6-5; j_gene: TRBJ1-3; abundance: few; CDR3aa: CASSSPGQGLISGNTIYF; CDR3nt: TGTGCCAGCAGTTCTCCGGGACAGGGGCTTATCTCTGGAAACACCATATATTTT
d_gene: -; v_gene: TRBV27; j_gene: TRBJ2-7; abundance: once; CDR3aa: CASSSTVFPEQYF; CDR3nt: TGTGCCAGCAGCTCGACAGTATTTCCCGAGCAGTACTTC
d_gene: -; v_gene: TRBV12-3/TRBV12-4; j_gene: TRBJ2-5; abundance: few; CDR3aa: CASSRSPRGTQYF; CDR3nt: TGTGCCAGCAGTCGAAGCCCTAGGGGGACCCAGTACTTC
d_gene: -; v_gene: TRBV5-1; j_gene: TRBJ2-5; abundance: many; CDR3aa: CASSLGQFQETQYF; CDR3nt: TGTGCCAGCAGTTTGGGTCAGTTTCAAGAGACCCAGTACTTC
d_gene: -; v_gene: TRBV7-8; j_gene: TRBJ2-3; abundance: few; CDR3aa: CASSLVPDGDKDTQYF; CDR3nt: TGTGCCAGCAGCTTAGTACCGGACGGAGATAAGGATACGCAGTATTTT
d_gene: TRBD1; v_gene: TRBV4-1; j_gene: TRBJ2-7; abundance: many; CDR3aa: CASSHLDRDHEQYF; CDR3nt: TGCGCCAGCAGCCACCTGGACAGGGACCACGAGCAGTACTTC
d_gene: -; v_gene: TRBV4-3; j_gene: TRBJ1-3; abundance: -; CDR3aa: CASSQSNPSSGNTIYF; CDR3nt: TGCGCCAGCAGCCAAAGCAATCCGAGCTCTGGAAACACCATATATTTT